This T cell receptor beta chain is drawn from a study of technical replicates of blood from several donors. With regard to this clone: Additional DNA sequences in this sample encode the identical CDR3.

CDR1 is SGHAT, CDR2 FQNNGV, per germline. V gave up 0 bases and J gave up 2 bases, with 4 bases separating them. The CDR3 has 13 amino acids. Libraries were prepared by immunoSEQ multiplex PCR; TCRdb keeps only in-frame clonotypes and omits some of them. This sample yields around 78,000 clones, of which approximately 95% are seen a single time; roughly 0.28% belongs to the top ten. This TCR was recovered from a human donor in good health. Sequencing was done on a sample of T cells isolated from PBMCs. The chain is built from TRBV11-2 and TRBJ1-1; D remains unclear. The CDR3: CASSLDSNTEAFF. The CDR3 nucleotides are TGTGCCAGCAGCTTAGACTCTAACACTGAAGCTTTCTTT.